Reported below is one T cell receptor beta chain. The CDR3 is made up of 16 amino acids. Trimming removed 5 bases from V and 5 bases from J; junction bases left unmatched: 8. Germline CDR1 SGHAT, CDR2 FQNNGV. The data belong to a study of blood T cell repertoires in COVID-19. About the study: Material from acute and convalescent COVID-19 was sourced from the United States, Italy and Spain.

Libraries were prepared by immunoSEQ multiplex PCR; TCRdb keeps only in-frame clonotypes and omits some of them. The repertoire consists of approximately 280,000 clones, with approximately 81% occurring once and the leading ten covering about 2.5%. The participants were between about 18 and 89 years old and came from about two dozen US areas. Recovery meant two consecutive negative NP/OP PCR tests, professional clearance, or resolved symptoms. The origin of this receptor is a woman in her fifties or sixties who had recovered from COVID-19. This chain links TRBV11-2 with TRBJ2-5; 13 nucleotides agree with TRBD2. Sample: PBMCs or T cells enriched from blood (not recorded which). The DNA for the CDR3 is TGTGCCAGCAGCCAAGGGACTAGCGGGAAGGGGGAGACCCAGTACTTC. Its translation: CASSQGTSGKGETQYF.